A single T cell receptor (beta chain) is shown here with its context. Time point specified: pretreatment peripheral blood. This entry comes from a study of PD-L1 blockade in urothelial cancer. Across the whole study: Blood drawn 3 weeks (second dose) and 6 weeks after treatment start was analyzed. Median T cell yield per blood sample was over 130,000 cells.

Generated by immunoSEQ multiplex PCR, the TCRdb table keeps only in-frame clones and is missing some. Of 50,000 or so clones listed, 75% are singletons. J was trimmed by 4 bases and V by 9 bases; bases with no gene match: 6. Germline assignment: CDR1 MDHEN and CDR2 SYDVKM. The CDR3 consists of 12 residues. The clonotype comes from a man aged 65 to 85 with urothelial cancer. Source: PBMCs, taken around atezolizumab (anti-PD-L1) treatment. The chain employs TRBV28 and TRBJ2-7; 7 bases are shared with TRBD1. The CDR3 is CASWDSRYEQYF. CDR3 nucleotides: TGTGCCAGTTGGGACAGTCGTTACGAGCAGTACTTC. Full variable domain (rest looked up from reference TRBV28 and TRBJ2-7): DVKVTQSSRYLVKRTGEKVFLECVQDMDHENMFWYRQDPGLGLRLIYFSYDVKMKEKGDIPEGYSVSREKKERFSLILESASTNQTSMYLCASWDSRYEQYFGPGTRLTVT.